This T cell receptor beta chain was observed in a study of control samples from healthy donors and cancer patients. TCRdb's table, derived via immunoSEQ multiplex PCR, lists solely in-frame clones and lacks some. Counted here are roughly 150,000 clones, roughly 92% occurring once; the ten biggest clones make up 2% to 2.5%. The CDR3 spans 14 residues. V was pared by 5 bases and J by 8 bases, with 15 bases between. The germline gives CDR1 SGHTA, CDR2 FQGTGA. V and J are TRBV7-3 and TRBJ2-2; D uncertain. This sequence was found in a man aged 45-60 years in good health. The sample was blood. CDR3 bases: TGTGCCAGCAGCCTATTCGGACGGCAAGGGGAGCTGTTTTTT. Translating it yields CASSLFGRQGELFF.